This entry lists 12 T cell receptor beta chains sequenced from one sample in a study of T cell responses to AZD1222 COVID-19 vaccine. Here immunoSEQ multiplex PCR was the method, and the copy in TCRdb shows in-frame clones only, minus some. The table shows 150,000 to 200,000 clones, with about 91% occurring only once. Specimen: peripheral blood, collected on day 0 of AZD1222 vaccination. These receptors came from an adult in good health.

On this clone itself: At one end the junction does not follow the germline gene, possibly because of a read error. The V gene is TRBV19, the J gene TRBJ1-3; possibly TRBD1 for D (5 bases). This CDR3 comprises 14 residues. Germline V lookup: CDR1 LNHDA, CDR2 SQIVND (reference sequence). The CDR3, as DNA: TGTGCCAGCAGTAGGGGTTCCGGGGGAAACACCATATATTTT. The encoded protein is CASSRGSGGNTIYF.

The chain uses TRBV28 and TRBJ1-6, with 9 bases fitting TRBD1. Germline CDR1 reads MDHEN; CDR2 reads SYDVKM. The V and J ends lost 11 bases and 0 bases, in that order; junction bases with no gene match: 11. CDR3 size: 17 residues. The CDR3 sequence: CAVPQGALSSYNSPLHF. In DNA form, the CDR3 reads TGTGCCGTACCACAGGGGGCCCTAAGCTCCTATAATTCACCCCTCCACTTT.

The chain links TRBV9 to TRBJ2-3, with D hard to call. CDR3 length: 15 amino acids. CDR1 and CDR2 from the germline V gene are SGDLS and YYNGEE. V was trimmed by 0 bases and J by 2 bases, leaving 10 bases between them. CDR3 sequence reads: CASSVATHYTDTQYF. DNA for the CDR3: TGTGCCAGCAGCGTAGCTACGCATTACACAGATACGCAGTATTTT.

The gene calls are TRBV18 and TRBJ1-5, with 8 bases aligning to TRBD1. Germline loops: CDR1 KGHSH, CDR2 LQKENI. The CDR3 is 19 residues long. V was clipped by 6 bases and J by 4 bases; unmatched bases: 20. CDR3 nucleotides: TGTGCCAGCTCCCGGGTCCCGAGTGGGGGACAGGCGAATAATCAGCCCCAGCATTTT. It codes for CASSRVPSGGQANNQPQHF.

This sequence joins TRBV5-1 and TRBJ1-5, with D hard to call. V shed 1 base and J shed 1 base, with 12 bases lying between them. CDR1 and CDR2 (germline): SGHRS, YFSETQ. This CDR3 has 16 amino acids. The CDR3: CASSLLSLFSNQPQHF. In DNA form, the CDR3 reads TGCGCCAGCAGCTTGCTCTCTTTGTTCAGCAATCAGCCCCAGCATTTT.

This clone turned up a few times. The chain is built from TRBV7-9 and TRBJ2-1; D remains unclear. Germline CDR1 is SEHNR and CDR2 is FQNEAQ (reference sequence). This CDR3 is 15 amino acids long. V was cut by 2 bases and J by 5 bases, with 13 bases left in between. The CDR3 coding sequence is TGTGCCAGCAGCTTATCTGTAGGGCAACACAATGAGCAGTTCTTC. This gives the protein CASSLSVGQHNEQFF.

The rearrangement links TRBV6-5 to TRBJ2-3; TRBD1 might be the D (6 bases). Per germline, CDR1 MNHEY and CDR2 SVGAGI. Trimming removed 7 bases at V and 2 bases at J, with 13 bases between. This CDR3 region has 14 residues. For the CDR3, the DNA is TGTGCCAGCACCCCGACAGGCCCCACAGATACGCAGTATTTT. As protein: CASTPTGPTDTQYF.

The chain employs TRBV6-6 and TRBJ1-4, with a tentative D call TRBD1 (6 bases). This CDR3 has 16 amino acids. The germline V gene has CDR1 MNHNY and CDR2 SVGAGI (reference sequence). The V and J ends lost 2 bases and 8 bases respectively, with 18 bases between them. The CDR3 nucleotides read TGTGCCAGCAGTTACCGAGGTGCAGGGGCAAGGGAAAAACTGTTTTTT. Encoded protein: CASSYRGAGAREKLFF.

The chain couples TRBV15 to TRBJ1-1; D possibly corresponds to TRBD1 (6 bases). Trimming pared 2 bases from V and 5 bases from J, leaving 21 bases between. The CDR3 is 17 amino acids. Germline V CDR1 and CDR2: LNHNV, YYDKDF (reference sequence). The CDR3 DNA sequence: TGTGCCACCAGCAGACCCGAGGGGGGGAACAGTGGTACTGAAGCTTTCTTT. The encoded protein is CATSRPEGGNSGTEAFF.

This rearrangement joins TRBV5-5 to TRBJ1-5; D gene ambiguous. Trimming took 2 bases from V and 5 from J, leaving 8 bases between them. The CDR3 consists of 13 residues. The germline V gene has CDR1 SGHKS and CDR2 YYEKEE (reference sequence). CDR3 loop: CASSFAGDQPQHF. Written as DNA, the CDR3 is TGTGCCAGCAGCTTCGCCGGAGATCAGCCCCAGCATTTT.

The chain couples TRBV30 to TRBJ1-6; maybe TRBD1 (5 bases). The germline V and J ends were trimmed by 5 bases and 6 bases, with 14 bases remaining between them. This CDR3 region has 14 residues. The germline V gene encodes CDR1 GTSNPN and CDR2 SVGIG (reference sequence). For the CDR3, the DNA is TGTGCCTGGCAGGGTGGCCCTCTTAATTCACCCCTCCACTTT. This codes for CAWQGGPLNSPLHF.

This chain connects TRBV12-3 or TRBV12-4 to TRBJ2-2; D is undetermined. The CDR3 is 12 amino acids. Trimming left V 3 bases short and J 4 bases short, with 3 bases between. The DNA of the CDR3 is TGTGCCAGCAGTTTGGTCACCGGGGAGCTGTTTTTT. This encodes CASSLVTGELFF.